Listed below are T cell receptor beta chains from one sample, sequenced in a study of blood T cell repertoires in COVID-19. TCRdb's table, derived via immunoSEQ multiplex PCR, lists solely in-frame clones and lacks some. The sample holds 200,000 to 250,000 clones; roughly 88% are singletons and the top ten take 1.5%. The specimen sequenced was peripheral blood. These receptors were obtained from a man aged 18-30 years with active or convalescent COVID-19. Each CDR3 is given with its conserved first and last residue. The order of the fields is D gene, clone size, J gene, V gene, CDR3 DNA, CDR3 protein. The D gene is left open where the match is weak. Where a row states a size, it is once, few, many or the class of an expanded clone; other rows omit it.

d_gene: TRBD2; abundance: NA; j_gene: TRBJ2-7; v_gene: TRBV7-2; CDR3nt: TGTGCCAGCAGCCCGACTAGCGGGGTGTCGGGGGAGCAGTACTTC; CDR3aa: CASSPTSGVSGEQYF
d_gene: TRBD1; abundance: NA; j_gene: TRBJ1-1; v_gene: TRBV19; CDR3nt: TGTGCCAGTAGGCTCACACCGGGACAGGGTCGGACTGAAGCTTTCTTT; CDR3aa: CASRLTPGQGRTEAFF
d_gene: NA; abundance: once; j_gene: TRBJ1-2; v_gene: TRBV5-6; CDR3nt: TGTGCCAGCAGCTTGGTACCAGGGAATAACTATGGCTACACCTTC; CDR3aa: CASSLVPGNNYGYTF
d_gene: TRBD2; abundance: NA; j_gene: TRBJ2-1; v_gene: TRBV27; CDR3nt: TGTGCCAGCAGTTTCTTCGGGACTAACTCCTACAATGAGCAGTTCTTC; CDR3aa: CASSFFGTNSYNEQFF
d_gene: TRBD2; abundance: NA; j_gene: TRBJ2-7; v_gene: TRBV12-3/TRBV12-4; CDR3nt: TGTGCCAGCAGTTTTGACGCTAGCGGGAGGCTGTACTTC; CDR3aa: CASSFDASGRLYF
d_gene: TRBD1; abundance: once; j_gene: TRBJ1-5; v_gene: TRBV24-1; CDR3nt: TGTGCCACCGGACAGGACAATCAGCCCCAGCATTTT; CDR3aa: CATGQDNQPQHF
d_gene: NA; abundance: few; j_gene: TRBJ1-2; v_gene: TRBV6-5; CDR3nt: TGTGCCAGCAGTACAGGGCAATGGGACTATGGCTACACCTTC; CDR3aa: CASSTGQWDYGYTF
d_gene: NA; abundance: NA; j_gene: TRBJ1-5; v_gene: TRBV4-2; CDR3nt: TGTGCCAGCAGCCAATTCTCTAGCAATCAGCCCCAGCATTTT; CDR3aa: CASSQFSSNQPQHF
d_gene: NA; abundance: NA; j_gene: TRBJ1-1; v_gene: TRBV5-1; CDR3nt: TGCGCCAGCAGCTTGGTACAGGGCACTGAAGCTTTCTTT; CDR3aa: CASSLVQGTEAFF
d_gene: NA; abundance: NA; j_gene: TRBJ1-5; v_gene: TRBV5-1; CDR3nt: TGCGCCAGCAGCTCAGGGTCCGGTGGGAGCAATCAGCCCCAGCATTTT; CDR3aa: CASSSGSGGSNQPQHF
d_gene: TRBD1; abundance: NA; j_gene: TRBJ1-2; v_gene: TRBV28; CDR3nt: TGTGCCAGCAGTTTGAGGACAGGGGGCTACACCTTC; CDR3aa: CASSLRTGGYTF
d_gene: NA; abundance: NA; j_gene: TRBJ2-1; v_gene: TRBV6-6; CDR3nt: TGTGCCAGCAGGGTAACTGGAGCCTACAATGAGCAGTTCTTC; CDR3aa: CASRVTGAYNEQFF
d_gene: NA; abundance: NA; j_gene: TRBJ2-3; v_gene: TRBV5-1; CDR3nt: TGCGCCAGCAGCTTTTACGGCGGAGATACAGATACGCAGTATTTT; CDR3aa: CASSFYGGDTDTQYF
d_gene: TRBD1; abundance: NA; j_gene: TRBJ1-5; v_gene: TRBV6-2/TRBV6-3; CDR3nt: TGTGCCAGCAGTTACCTCAGGGGGTTCGAGCCCCAGCATTTT; CDR3aa: CASSYLRGFEPQHF
d_gene: NA; abundance: NA; j_gene: TRBJ2-1; v_gene: TRBV29-1; CDR3nt: TGCAGCGTTGCGGGGAAGAGCAGCTCCTACAATGAGCAGTTCTTC; CDR3aa: CSVAGKSSSYNEQFF
d_gene: TRBD1; abundance: NA; j_gene: TRBJ1-1; v_gene: TRBV27; CDR3nt: TGTGCCAGCAGTTTATCCCAGGGGGCTGTGAACACTGAAGCTTTCTTT; CDR3aa: CASSLSQGAVNTEAFF
d_gene: NA; abundance: NA; j_gene: TRBJ2-7; v_gene: TRBV7-8; CDR3nt: TGTGCCAGCAGCTTAAGGCCCAGGGGGGACTACGAGCAGTACTTC; CDR3aa: CASSLRPRGDYEQYF
d_gene: NA; abundance: NA; j_gene: TRBJ1-2; v_gene: TRBV14; CDR3nt: TGTGCCAGCAGTCCGGTCTTCCGTTGGGCCTATGGCTACACCTTC; CDR3aa: CASSPVFRWAYGYTF
d_gene: TRBD2; abundance: NA; j_gene: TRBJ2-1; v_gene: TRBV7-2; CDR3nt: TGTGCCAGCAGCTTGGCGGGAGGAGGTTATGAGCAGTTCTTC; CDR3aa: CASSLAGGGYEQFF
d_gene: NA; abundance: NA; j_gene: TRBJ1-1; v_gene: TRBV28; CDR3nt: TGTGCCAGCAGCATACAGAGTTTTATGAACACTGAAGCTTTCTTT; CDR3aa: CASSIQSFMNTEAFF
d_gene: NA; abundance: NA; j_gene: TRBJ1-2; v_gene: TRBV6-6; CDR3nt: TGTGCCAGCAGTGGCAGGGGTGCTAACTATGGCTACACCTTC; CDR3aa: CASSGRGANYGYTF
d_gene: NA; abundance: NA; j_gene: TRBJ2-7; v_gene: TRBV11-2; CDR3nt: TGTGCCAGCAGCTTTCTTAGAGGGCAGTACTTC; CDR3aa: CASSFLRGQYF
d_gene: NA; abundance: NA; j_gene: TRBJ2-1; v_gene: TRBV10-2; CDR3nt: TGCGCCAGCAGGGGGGCGATCTATGAGCAGTTCTTC; CDR3aa: CASRGAIYEQFF
d_gene: TRBD1; abundance: NA; j_gene: TRBJ2-5; v_gene: TRBV7-8; CDR3nt: TGTGCCAGCAGCTTCAGGACAGGTGAAGAGACCCAGTACTTC; CDR3aa: CASSFRTGEETQYF
d_gene: NA; abundance: NA; j_gene: TRBJ1-2; v_gene: TRBV7-9; CDR3nt: TGTGCCAGCAGCTTAGCTACAGGACGGAGCTATGGCTACACCTTC; CDR3aa: CASSLATGRSYGYTF
d_gene: TRBD2; abundance: NA; j_gene: TRBJ2-1; v_gene: TRBV28; CDR3nt: TGTGCCAGCAGCCCTACTAGCGGGGGTGGAAATGAGCAGTTCTTC; CDR3aa: CASSPTSGGGNEQFF
d_gene: TRBD2; abundance: NA; j_gene: TRBJ2-2; v_gene: TRBV28; CDR3nt: TGTGCCAGCAGGATTTGGACTAGCGCCTCTAATACCGCCGGGGAGCTGTTTTTT; CDR3aa: CASRIWTSASNTAGELFF
d_gene: NA; abundance: NA; j_gene: TRBJ2-1; v_gene: TRBV3-1/TRBV3-2; CDR3nt: TGTGCCAGCAGCCAAGGGTTGGCGCAGTTCTTC; CDR3aa: CASSQGLAQFF
d_gene: NA; abundance: NA; j_gene: TRBJ2-3; v_gene: TRBV10-3; CDR3nt: TGTGCCATCAGTGGAGGACAAAGCCCAGATACGCAGTATTTT; CDR3aa: CAISGGQSPDTQYF
d_gene: NA; abundance: NA; j_gene: TRBJ2-5; v_gene: TRBV7-2; CDR3nt: TGTGCCAGCAGCTTACGCCACATTGAGACCCAGTACTTC; CDR3aa: CASSLRHIETQYF
d_gene: NA; abundance: few; j_gene: TRBJ2-5; v_gene: TRBV11-1; CDR3nt: TGTGCCAGCAGCTTAATGCGGGGTCAAGAGACCCAGTACTTC; CDR3aa: CASSLMRGQETQYF
d_gene: TRBD1; abundance: NA; j_gene: TRBJ2-5; v_gene: TRBV3-1/TRBV3-2; CDR3nt: TGTGCCAGCAGCTGGACAGGGAATCTAAAGACCCAGTACTTC; CDR3aa: CASSWTGNLKTQYF
d_gene: NA; abundance: NA; j_gene: TRBJ2-7; v_gene: TRBV10-3; CDR3nt: TGTGCCATCAGGAACGTACACAACTCCTACGAGCAGTACTTC; CDR3aa: CAIRNVHNSYEQYF
d_gene: TRBD1; abundance: NA; j_gene: TRBJ2-2; v_gene: TRBV9; CDR3nt: TGTGCCAGCAGCGGCAGGGGGTTCGACACCGGGGAGCTGTTTTTT; CDR3aa: CASSGRGFDTGELFF
d_gene: TRBD2; abundance: NA; j_gene: TRBJ2-1; v_gene: TRBV29-1; CDR3nt: TGCAGCGTTGGACTAGCGGAAGAGCAGTTCTTC; CDR3aa: CSVGLAEEQFF
d_gene: TRBD1; abundance: NA; j_gene: TRBJ2-1; v_gene: TRBV18; CDR3nt: TGTGCCAGCTCACCTCCGGGACAGGGATCCCTCAATGAGCAGTTCTTC; CDR3aa: CASSPPGQGSLNEQFF
d_gene: NA; abundance: NA; j_gene: TRBJ1-1; v_gene: TRBV28; CDR3nt: TGTGCCAGCAGTTTCCTAGACAGGAACACTGAAGCTTTCTTT; CDR3aa: CASSFLDRNTEAFF
d_gene: NA; abundance: NA; j_gene: TRBJ1-1; v_gene: TRBV6-5; CDR3nt: TGTGCCAGCAGTTACTCCGCTGGGGGGATGGGGACTGAAGCTTTCTTT; CDR3aa: CASSYSAGGMGTEAFF
d_gene: TRBD1; abundance: NA; j_gene: TRBJ1-3; v_gene: TRBV18; CDR3nt: TGTGCCAGCTCACCACAACAGGGGAAACCTGGGGGAAACACCATATATTTT; CDR3aa: CASSPQQGKPGGNTIYF
d_gene: TRBD2; abundance: NA; j_gene: TRBJ2-7; v_gene: TRBV6-2/TRBV6-3; CDR3nt: TGTGCCAGCAGTCCCGTGCTAGCGGCTTTCTACGAGCAGTACTTC; CDR3aa: CASSPVLAAFYEQYF
d_gene: NA; abundance: once; j_gene: TRBJ1-1; v_gene: TRBV4-1; CDR3nt: TGCGCCAGCAGCCCCACCGAGGACGGGGTTCTGAACACTGAAGCTTTCTTT; CDR3aa: CASSPTEDGVLNTEAFF
d_gene: TRBD2; abundance: NA; j_gene: TRBJ2-1; v_gene: TRBV10-1; CDR3nt: TGCGCCAGCAGTGAGGGACTAGCGGGGAACAATGAGCAGTTCTTC; CDR3aa: CASSEGLAGNNEQFF
d_gene: NA; abundance: NA; j_gene: TRBJ1-3; v_gene: TRBV11-1; CDR3nt: TGTGCCAGCAGCTCATCCCTCGGTTCATCAAGAAACACCATATATTTT; CDR3aa: CASSSSLGSSRNTIYF
d_gene: TRBD1; abundance: once; j_gene: TRBJ1-4; v_gene: TRBV25-1; CDR3nt: TGTGCCAGCAGTGCGCTGGGACAGAGTAATGAAAAACTGTTTTTT; CDR3aa: CASSALGQSNEKLFF
d_gene: TRBD1; abundance: NA; j_gene: TRBJ2-7; v_gene: TRBV5-4; CDR3nt: TGTGCCAGCAGCTTTCCTGGACAGGGGGCGAAGGACGAGCAGTACTTC; CDR3aa: CASSFPGQGAKDEQYF
d_gene: NA; abundance: NA; j_gene: TRBJ1-6; v_gene: TRBV11-2; CDR3nt: TGTGCCAGCAGCTTGCAGGCGACAGACTATAATTCACCCCTCCACTTT; CDR3aa: CASSLQATDYNSPLHF
d_gene: TRBD1; abundance: few; j_gene: TRBJ2-5; v_gene: TRBV29-1; CDR3nt: TGCAGCGTTGCCCGGGACAGGGGGGAAAGCCAAGAGACCCAGTACTTC; CDR3aa: CSVARDRGESQETQYF
d_gene: TRBD1; abundance: few; j_gene: TRBJ1-5; v_gene: TRBV7-9; CDR3nt: TGTGCCAGCAGCTTCGACAGGGGGCCCCATCAGCCCCAGCATTTT; CDR3aa: CASSFDRGPHQPQHF